This TCR beta chain appears in the sequencing data of a study of control samples from healthy donors and cancer patients. TCRdb keeps only in-frame clones here, not all; method: immunoSEQ multiplex PCR. The repertoire holds about 40,000 clones, with roughly 90% as singletons. Material: blood. This receptor was obtained from a woman aged 50 to 65 in good health.

CDR3 amino acids: CASSPGLGPYEQYF. For the CDR3, the DNA is TGTGCCAGCTCACCGGGGCTGGGGCCCTACGAGCAGTACTTC. The chain uses TRBV18 and TRBJ2-7; TRBD1 is a possible D gene (5 bases). The CDR3 spans 14 residues. The germline V gene encodes CDR1 KGHSH and CDR2 LQKENI. The ends were cut back, 3 bases at V and 2 bases at J, with 11 bases in the middle.